A single sample is the source of the 29 T cell receptor beta chains below, sequenced in a study of blood T cell repertoires in COVID-19. Here immunoSEQ multiplex PCR was the method, and the copy in TCRdb shows in-frame clones only, minus some. In the table there are tens of thousands of clones, over 75% of which are singletons. Sequencing used peripheral blood. The receptor source for this set is a man in his sixties or seventies with acute or convalescent COVID-19.

This clone appeared a single time. The chain couples TRBV7-8 to TRBJ2-7; 8 bases map to TRBD2. Germline assignment: CDR1 SGHVS and CDR2 FQNEAQ. CDR3 length: 13 residues. V gave up 6 bases and J gave up 5 bases; unmatched junction bases: 6. CDR3 in amino acids: CASSGLATDEQYF. CDR3 bases: TGTGCCAGCAGTGGACTAGCTACAGACGAGCAGTACTTC.

The chain couples TRBV27 to TRBJ1-6, with D possibly being TRBD1 (5 bases). With 6 bases removed from V and 12 bases from J, the gap between germline ends came to 12 bases. The CDR3 has 12 residues. CDR1 is MNHEY and CDR2 is SMNVEV in the germline V gene (reference sequence). CDR3 sequence reads: CASSTGGIPLHF. CDR3 nucleotide sequence: TGTGCCAGCAGCACCGGGGGGATACCCCTCCACTTT.

This chain connects TRBV19 to TRBJ2-2; the D gene is possibly TRBD1 (7 bases). Per germline, CDR1 LNHDA and CDR2 SQIVND (reference sequence). The V and J ends lost 5 bases and 0 bases respectively, with 16 bases between them. The CDR3 contains 17 residues. The CDR3 loop is CASSAGQRLANTGELFF. CDR3 coding DNA: TGTGCCAGTAGTGCGGGACAGCGCCTCGCGAACACCGGGGAGCTGTTTTTT. The entire variable domain, with the rest obtained from reference TRBV19 and TRBJ2-2, is as follows: DGGITQSPKYLFRKEGQNVTLSCEQNLNHDAMYWYRQDPGQGLRLIYYSQIVNDFQKGDIAEGYSVSREKKESFPLTVTSAQKNPTAFYLCASSAGQRLANTGELFFGEGSRLTVL.

This chain uses TRBV21-1 with TRBJ1-1; the D segment call TRBD1 is taken from the table without a DNA check. TRBV21-1 is described as a pseudogene. The CDR3 runs 11 residues. The CDR3 spells CASSKPGEAFF. As DNA, the CDR3 is TGTGCCAGCAGCAAACCAGGAGAAGCTTTCTTT.

The chain is built from TRBV5-6 and TRBJ1-2, with 7 positions matching TRBD1. The CDR3 has 16 residues. V was clipped by 4 bases and J by 2 bases; unmatched bases: 11. Germline CDR1 and CDR2: SGHDT and YYEEEE. The CDR3 is CASSVPRTGGNYGYTF. The DNA of the CDR3 is TGTGCCAGCAGCGTCCCCAGGACAGGCGGGAACTATGGCTACACCTTC.

The V and J genes are TRBV9 and TRBJ1-1; D gene uncertain. The CDR3 runs 15 residues. Germline V gene data show CDR1 as SGDLS and CDR2 as YYNGEE. Trimming left V 0 bases short and J 2 bases short, with 11 bases between. The CDR3, as DNA: TGTGCCAGCAGCGTAGCTACGACGGGTAACACTGAAGCTTTCTTT. It encodes CASSVATTGNTEAFF.

The chain recombines TRBV5-1 with TRBJ1-4; D is unclear. Germline CDR1 and CDR2: SGHRS and YFSETQ. V shed 4 bases and J shed 2 bases, with 12 bases lying between them. The CDR3 runs to 15 residues. The CDR3 spells CASSRTSGTNEKLFF. CDR3 sequence (DNA): TGCGCCAGCAGCCGAACCTCCGGGACTAATGAAAAACTGTTTTTT. The full variable domain, completed using reference TRBV5-1 and TRBJ1-4, is KAGVTQTPRYLIKTRGQQVTLSCSPISGHRSVSWYQQTPGQGLQFLFEYFSETQRNKGNFPGRFSGRQFSNSRSEMNVSTLELGDSALYLCASSRTSGTNEKLFFGSGTQLSVL.

The J gene is TRBJ1-3, the V gene TRBV6-5; D not resolved. The CDR3 is 13 amino acids. V was cut by 5 bases and J by 1 base, with 6 bases left in between. Germline assignment: CDR1 MNHEY and CDR2 SVGAGI. The CDR3 DNA sequence: TGTGCCAGCAGTCTAATTTCTGGAAACACCATATATTTT. As protein: CASSLISGNTIYF.

This rearrangement joins TRBV4-1 to TRBJ1-4; 9 nucleotides line up with TRBD1. Germline loops: CDR1 MGHRA, CDR2 YSYEKL. The CDR3 runs to 16 residues. The V segment lost 0 bases and the J segment 7 bases; nucleotides outside the gene matches: 6. CDR3 nucleotides: TGCGCCAGCAGCCAAGATAGTGGGGACAGGGTTGAAAAACTGTTTTTT. Encoded protein: CASSQDSGDRVEKLFF.

This rearrangement joins TRBV12-3 or TRBV12-4 to TRBJ1-1; possible D gene TRBD1, 6 bases. This CDR3 is built from 13 residues. The V end was cut by 6 bases, the J end by 4 bases, with 12 bases between. This CDR3 reads CASRMTGGTEAFF. The CDR3 region has the DNA TGTGCCAGCAGAATGACAGGAGGCACTGAAGCTTTCTTT.

This clone has a handful of counts. The rearrangement uses TRBV19 and TRBJ2-2, with TRBD1 identical over 7 bases. Trimming cost V 4 bases and J 6 bases; bases outside gene matches: 5. Germline-derived CDR1 and CDR2 are LNHDA and SQIVND (reference sequence). This CDR3 is 14 amino acids long. CDR3 in DNA: TGTGCCAGTAGTACCTACAGGGGCGCCGGGGAGCTGTTTTTT. The encoded protein is CASSTYRGAGELFF.

J is TRBJ1-4 and V is TRBV19, with a possible D match to TRBD1 (6 bases). CDR3 length equals 14 residues. Germline assignment: CDR1 LNHDA and CDR2 SQIVND (reference sequence). V shed 6 bases and J shed 6 bases, with 14 bases lying between them. The CDR3 DNA reads as TGTGCCAGTAGCAGACCGGGGGGCGATGAAAAACTGTTTTTT. Protein sequence: CASSRPGGDEKLFF.

In DNA, the CDR3 is TGTGCCAGCAGCTTCCTAAGCTCCTATAATTCACCCCTCCACTTT. Its protein is CASSFLSSYNSPLHF. This rearrangement joins TRBV7-9 to TRBJ1-6; D uncertain. This CDR3 contains 15 residues. Between the trimmed V and J ends, which lost 3 bases and 0 bases, there was a span of 6 bases. Germline V gene data show CDR1 as SEHNR and CDR2 as FQNEAQ (reference sequence).

J is TRBJ2-2 and V is TRBV7-3, with 7 bases lining up with TRBD2. The V and J ends lost 4 bases and 5 bases, in that order; junction bases with no gene match: 7. CDR1 is SGHTA and CDR2 is FQGTGA in the germline V gene. The length of the CDR3 is 15 residues. CDR3 loop: CASSSGGLGTGELFF. The CDR3 DNA reads TGTGCCAGCAGCTCCGGCGGACTAGGAACCGGGGAGCTGTTTTTT.

This clone was counted a few times. The chain employs TRBV7-3 and TRBJ2-2, with 8 nucleotides matching TRBD2. Germline V gives CDR1 SGHTA, CDR2 FQGTGA. CDR3 length equals 16 residues. J was trimmed by 4 bases and V by 0 bases; bases with no gene match: 4. In nucleotides, the CDR3 is TGTGCCAGCAGCTTAACGGGCCTAGCGGGCACCGGGGAGCTGTTTTTT. Protein product: CASSLTGLAGTGELFF.

The gene calls are TRBV27 and TRBJ2-7; 9 bases are shared with TRBD1. Germline lookup yields CDR1 MNHEY and CDR2 SMNVEV (reference sequence). CDR3 length: 15 amino acids. V lost 3 bases to trimming and J lost 4 bases; unmatched junction nucleotides: 7. The CDR3 coding sequence is TGTGCCAGCAGTTTTTCAGCCGGGACAGGGTACGAGCAGTACTTC. Amino acid sequence: CASSFSAGTGYEQYF.

The chain combines TRBV24-1 with TRBJ2-3, with D possibly matching TRBD2 (8 bases). The germline CDR1 and CDR2 sequences are KGHDR and SFDVKD. V lost 7 bases to trimming and J lost 4 bases, with 14 bases between them. The CDR3 covers 14 residues. The CDR3 protein is CATRSGRGPDTQYF. CDR3 bases: TGTGCCACCAGATCCGGGAGGGGGCCAGATACGCAGTATTTT.

Of note for this clone: Other DNA sequences within the sample encode an identical CDR3. The chain couples TRBV2 to TRBJ2-5; D is possibly TRBD1 (5 bases). Germline CDR1 is SNHLY and CDR2 is FYNNEI. The CDR3 consists of 13 residues. V lost 5 bases, J lost 1 base, and 8 bases lay in between. The CDR3 nucleotides read TGTGCCAGCAGTCGACAGAGCCAAGAGACCCAGTACTTC. As protein: CASSRQSQETQYF.

The chain couples TRBV7-2 to TRBJ1-1; perhaps TRBD1 as D (6 bases). The CDR3 contains 14 residues. Trimming cost V 6 bases and J 0 bases, with 11 bases left between them. Germline CDR1 and CDR2: SGHTA and FQGNSA. The CDR3: CASSRTVLNTEAFF. The CDR3 DNA reads TGTGCCAGCAGTCGGACAGTTCTGAACACTGAAGCTTTCTTT.

This chain joins TRBV4-1 and TRBJ2-7, with TRBD2 matching over 9 bases. The CDR3 totals 15 residues. Germline V gives CDR1 MGHRA, CDR2 YSYEKL. Trimming cost V 2 bases and J 0 bases; bases outside gene matches: 2. CDR3 DNA sequence: TGCGCCAGCAGCCAAAATAGCGGGGGCTCCTACGAGCAGTACTTC. Amino acid sequence: CASSQNSGGSYEQYF.

This clone was seen more than once but under ten times. The chain employs TRBV7-2 and TRBJ2-1, with D perhaps matching TRBD1 (8 bases). Germline values: CDR1 SGHTA, CDR2 FQGNSA. Trimming stripped 5 bases from V and 9 bases from J, with 20 bases between. The CDR3 spans 15 residues. CDR3 amino acids: CASSPLAGGGGEQFF. The DNA of the CDR3 is TGTGCCAGCAGCCCCCTAGCAGGGGGCGGGGGTGAGCAGTTCTTC.

This chain connects TRBV28 to TRBJ1-1, with a weak D call TRBD1 (6 bases). Per germline, CDR1 MDHEN and CDR2 SYDVKM. This CDR3 contains 14 residues. Trimming removed 4 bases at V and 0 bases at J, with 9 bases between. The chain's CDR3 is CASSSTGMNTEAFF. The CDR3 nucleotides are TGTGCCAGCAGTTCGACAGGTATGAACACTGAAGCTTTCTTT.

The chain couples TRBV5-4 to TRBJ1-1, with D unclear. The CDR3 loop spans 16 amino acids. Between the trimmed V and J ends, which lost 3 bases and 0 bases, there was a span of 15 bases. CDR1 is SGHNT and CDR2 is YYREEE in the germline V gene (reference sequence). The CDR3 DNA follows: TGTGCCAGCAGCTCAGACCCCGGACTGCTGAACACTGAAGCTTTCTTT. This encodes CASSSDPGLLNTEAFF.

This clone is labeled as medium-sized (0.01 to 0.1%). CDR3 DNA sequence: TGCGCCAGCAGTTCCAGCCTCCCAGGGGCCTATGGCTACACCTTC. Translation: CASSSSLPGAYGYTF. The rearrangement uses TRBV10-2 and TRBJ1-2, with D possibly being TRBD1 (6 bases). The V end lost 5 bases, the J end lost 4 bases, and 17 bases lay between the germline ends. This CDR3 has 15 residues. The germline V gene encodes CDR1 WSHSY and CDR2 SAAADI.

V usage is TRBV11-2 and J usage is TRBJ2-2; 11 nucleotides agree with TRBD2. The length of the CDR3 is 16 residues. Trimming cost V 6 bases and J 4 bases; bases outside gene matches: 7. Germline CDR1 reads SGHAT; CDR2 reads FQNNGV. The CDR3 loop is CASRLLAGGVTGELFF. Written as DNA, the CDR3 is TGTGCCAGCAGGTTGCTAGCGGGAGGAGTCACCGGGGAGCTGTTTTTT.

The chain carries TRBV5-1 and TRBJ2-4, with D tentatively TRBD1 (5 bases). CDR1 and CDR2 from the germline V gene are SGHRS and YFSETQ. The V and J ends lost 7 bases and 3 bases respectively, with 17 bases between them. The CDR3 loop spans 15 amino acids. DNA of the CDR3: TGCGCCAGCTACGGACCCCTTCAGGGCAAAAACATTCAGTACTTC. Residues: CASYGPLQGKNIQYF.

This clone came up once. As DNA, the CDR3 is TGCGCCAGCAGCCAAGGTAGCTCCTACAATGAGCAGTTCTTC. Translated: CASSQGSSYNEQFF. The chain links TRBV4-1 to TRBJ2-1; D unclear. V was cut by 1 base and J by 0 bases, with 4 bases left in between. The CDR3 consists of 14 residues. Germline loops: CDR1 MGHRA, CDR2 YSYEKL.

The chain is built from TRBV5-1 and TRBJ2-2; TRBD2 matches 7 bases. V lost 1 base and J lost 2; bases outside the gene matches: 17. Germline V gene lookup returns CDR1 SGHRS and CDR2 YFSETQ. The CDR3 sequence is 20 residues long. CDR3 residues: CASSLRSPGRRGGNTGELFF. The CDR3 DNA is TGCGCCAGCAGCTTGCGTAGTCCGGGACGTCGCGGGGGAAACACCGGGGAGCTGTTTTTT.

This clone was recorded at least ten times. The chain has TRBV7-3 and TRBJ2-2, with D tentatively TRBD2 (5 bases). V was clipped by 5 bases and J by 3 bases, with 19 bases between them. This CDR3 contains 17 residues. The germline V gene has CDR1 SGHTA and CDR2 FQGTGA. The CDR3 DNA reads TGTGCCAGCAGCCCCGCTTGGTCCGGAGCGGACACCGGGGAGCTGTTTTTT. Translating it yields CASSPAWSGADTGELFF. The entire variable domain, with the rest obtained from reference TRBV7-3 and TRBJ2-2, is as follows: GAGVSQTPSNKVTEKGKYVELRCDPISGHTALYWYRQSLGQGPEFLIYFQGTGAADDSGLPNDRFFAVRPEGSVSTLKIQRTERGDSAVYLCASSPAWSGADTGELFFGEGSRLTVL.